This entry describes one T cell receptor beta chain. Its target is not known. These data are taken from a study of monozygotic twins with inflammatory bowel disease. The study's findings and limits: Any single strong signal or clonotype tied to IBD lacked support. Fewer clonotypes were shared with others by IBD patients than by healthy twins, especially with disease activity.

This CDR3 is built from 12 residues. Germline V CDR1 and CDR2: SEHNR, FQNEAQ (reference sequence). During cDNA synthesis, UMIs that each contained a 6-nucleotide sample barcode were added by means of template switching. With the 5' RACE reads reprocessed, TCRdb shows one record per CDR3 protein and no DNA. Recorded for this sample: fewer than 150,000 distinct CDR3 sequences. The clonotype originates from a human donor with ulcerative colitis or Crohn's disease, or a healthy co-twin of an affected twin (not recorded which). This chain connects TRBV7-9 to TRBJ2-7; TCRdb outputs TRBD2, but without DNA this stays unchecked. Sequenced material: blood. The CDR3 loop reads CASRWGDYEQYF. The whole variable domain, filled in from reference TRBV7-9 and TRBJ2-7, reads DTGVSQNPRHKITKRGQNVTFRCDPISEHNRLYWYRQTLGQGPEFLTYFQNEAQLEKSRLLSDRFSAERPKGSFSTLEIQRTEQGDSAMYLCASRWGDYEQYFGPGTRLTVT.